The source of this T cell receptor beta chain is a study of control samples from healthy donors and cancer patients. Only in-frame clones appear in the TCRdb table, and some are missing; sequencing was by immunoSEQ multiplex PCR. The sample yields 150,000 or so clones, about 94% seen once. CDR3 length equals 14 residues. With 0 bases removed from V and 2 bases from J, the gap between germline ends came to 9 bases. The germline CDR1 and CDR2 sequences are SGHNT and YYREEE (reference sequence). The sequencing sample was made of blood. This TCR was recovered from a man between 35 and 55 years old in good health. The chain combines TRBV5-4 with TRBJ2-7, with D maybe TRBD2 (6 bases). CDR3 sequence: CASSLDGEAYEQYF. DNA of the CDR3: TGTGCCAGCAGCTTGGACGGGGAGGCCTACGAGCAGTACTTC.